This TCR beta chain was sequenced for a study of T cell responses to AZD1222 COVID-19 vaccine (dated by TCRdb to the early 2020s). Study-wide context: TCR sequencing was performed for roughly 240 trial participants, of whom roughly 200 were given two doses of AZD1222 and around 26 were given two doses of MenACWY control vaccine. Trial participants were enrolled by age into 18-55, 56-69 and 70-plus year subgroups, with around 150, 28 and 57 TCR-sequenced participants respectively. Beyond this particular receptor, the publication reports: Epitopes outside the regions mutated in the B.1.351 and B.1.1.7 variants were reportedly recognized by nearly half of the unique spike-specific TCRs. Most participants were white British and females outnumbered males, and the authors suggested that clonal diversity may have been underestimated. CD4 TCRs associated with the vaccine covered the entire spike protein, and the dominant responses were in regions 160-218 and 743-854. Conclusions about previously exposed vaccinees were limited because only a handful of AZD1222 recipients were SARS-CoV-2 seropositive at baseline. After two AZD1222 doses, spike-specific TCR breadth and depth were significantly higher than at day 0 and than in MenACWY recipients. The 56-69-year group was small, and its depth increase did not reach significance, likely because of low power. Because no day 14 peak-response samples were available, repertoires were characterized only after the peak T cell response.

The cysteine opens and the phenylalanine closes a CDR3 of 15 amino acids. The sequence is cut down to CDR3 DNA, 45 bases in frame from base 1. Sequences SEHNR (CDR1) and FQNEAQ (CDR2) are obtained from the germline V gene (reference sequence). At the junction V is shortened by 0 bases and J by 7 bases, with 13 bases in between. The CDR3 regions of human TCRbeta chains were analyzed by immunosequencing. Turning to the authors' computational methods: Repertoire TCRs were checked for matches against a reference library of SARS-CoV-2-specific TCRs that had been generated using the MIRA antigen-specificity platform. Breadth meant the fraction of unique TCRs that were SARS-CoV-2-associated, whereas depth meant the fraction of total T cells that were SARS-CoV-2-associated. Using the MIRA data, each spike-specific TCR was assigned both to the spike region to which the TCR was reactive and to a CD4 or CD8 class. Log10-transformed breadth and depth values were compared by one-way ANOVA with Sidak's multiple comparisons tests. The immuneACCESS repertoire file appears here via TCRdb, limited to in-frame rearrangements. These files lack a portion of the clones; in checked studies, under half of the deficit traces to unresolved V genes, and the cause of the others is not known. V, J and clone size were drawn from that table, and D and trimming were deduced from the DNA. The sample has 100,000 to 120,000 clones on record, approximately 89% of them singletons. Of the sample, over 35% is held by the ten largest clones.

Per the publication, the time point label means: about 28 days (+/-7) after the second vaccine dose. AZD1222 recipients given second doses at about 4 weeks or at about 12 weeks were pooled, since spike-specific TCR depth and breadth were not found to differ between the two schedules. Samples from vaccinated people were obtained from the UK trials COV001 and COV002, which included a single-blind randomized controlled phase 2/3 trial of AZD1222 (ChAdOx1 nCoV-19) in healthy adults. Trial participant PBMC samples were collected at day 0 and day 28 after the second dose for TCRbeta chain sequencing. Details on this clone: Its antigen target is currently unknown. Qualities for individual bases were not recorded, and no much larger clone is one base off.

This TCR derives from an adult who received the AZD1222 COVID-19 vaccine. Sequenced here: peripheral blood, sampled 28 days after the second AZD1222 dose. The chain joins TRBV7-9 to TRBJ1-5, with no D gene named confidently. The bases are TGTGCCAGCAGCTTAGCGGAAGGAGGGTACCAGCCCCAGCATTTT. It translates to CASSLAEGGYQPQHF.